These 27 T cell receptor beta chains came from one sample sequenced in a study of blood T cell repertoires in COVID-19. Clones were read by immunoSEQ multiplex PCR, and TCRdb kept only the in-frame ones, dropping some. The table has 60,000 to 95,000 clones, about 90% seen once; the top ten hold under 6.5%. The sequenced sample consisted of peripheral blood. These receptors were taken from a human donor in a cohort sampled during active COVID-19.

The chain uses TRBV25-1 and TRBJ2-1; 8 positions match TRBD1. Trimming removed 1 base from V and 7 bases from J; junction bases left unmatched: 9. Germline V gives CDR1 MGHDK, CDR2 SYGVNS. The CDR3 is 16 amino acids. Here the CDR3 reads CASSEWGTGGKNEQFF. CDR3 nucleotides: TGTGCCAGCAGTGAATGGGGAACAGGGGGGAAAAATGAGCAGTTCTTC.

The chain carries TRBV6-4 and TRBJ1-2; D may be TRBD1 (6 bases). Trimming took off 2 bases at V and 8 bases at J, with 15 bases between the two ends. Germline V gives CDR1 MRHNA, CDR2 SNTAGT. CDR3 length: 14 residues. The CDR3 sequence is CASSDQFGGGGYTF. The CDR3 DNA follows: TGTGCCAGCAGTGACCAGTTTGGGGGCGGCGGCTACACCTTC.

The CDR3 sequence: CASSFIQGAGVTYEQYF. The CDR3 bases are TGTGCCAGCAGTTTTATCCAAGGGGCAGGGGTAACCTACGAGCAGTACTTC. The J gene is TRBJ2-7, the V gene TRBV6-2 or TRBV6-3; D might be TRBD1 (6 bases). Trimming pared 4 bases from V and 2 bases from J, leaving 21 bases between. This CDR3 region has 17 residues. Germline assignment: CDR1 MNHEY and CDR2 SVGEGT.

The V call is TRBV15, the J call TRBJ1-2, with D possibly TRBD1 on 6 matching bases. The CDR3 sequence is 13 residues long. The V end lost 4 bases, the J end lost 5 bases, and 11 bases lay between the germline ends. Germline V gives CDR1 LNHNV, CDR2 YYDKDF (reference sequence). Written as DNA, the CDR3 is TGTGCCACCAGCATGCCACAGGGTTATGGCTACACCTTC. Translating it yields CATSMPQGYGYTF. Combining the CDR3 with reference TRBV15 and TRBJ1-2 gives the whole variable domain DAMVIQNPRYQVTQFGKPVTLSCSQTLNHNVMYWYQQKSSQAPKLLFHYYDKDFNNEADTPDNFQSRRPNTSFCFLDIRSPGLGDTAMYLCATSMPQGYGYTFGSGTRLTVV.

This chain joins TRBV4-3 and TRBJ2-3, with 8 bases lining up with TRBD2. This CDR3 has 17 amino acids. CDR1 and CDR2 (germline): LGHNA, YSLEER. With V trimmed by 1 base and J by 1 base, 7 bases remained unmatched. The CDR3 DNA reads TGCGCCAGCAGCCAAGGACGCGTACTAGCGGGCACAGATACGCAGTATTTT. This encodes CASSQGRVLAGTDTQYF.

The chain recombines TRBV7-7 with TRBJ2-3; tentatively, D is TRBD1 (6 bases). Trimming took 4 bases from V and 4 from J, leaving 21 bases between them. Germline V gives CDR1 SSHAT, CDR2 FNYEAQ (reference sequence). The CDR3 length is 17 residues. In DNA, the CDR3 is TGTGCCAGCAGCTCTTACCAACAGGGTAACGGGGCAGATACGCAGTATTTT. As protein: CASSSYQQGNGADTQYF.

The count of this clone is one. The rearrangement links TRBV2 to TRBJ1-5; the match to TRBD1 covers 9 bases. The V segment lost 6 bases and the J segment 0 bases; nucleotides outside the gene matches: 3. CDR1 is SNHLY, CDR2 FYNNEI, per germline. The CDR3 runs to 15 residues. Written as DNA, the CDR3 is TGTGCCAGCAGCTGGGACAGGGTTAGCAATCAGCCCCAGCATTTT. Residues: CASSWDRVSNQPQHF.

V usage is TRBV29-1 and J usage is TRBJ2-7, with a weak D call TRBD1 (6 bases). This CDR3 spans 12 amino acids. Per germline, CDR1 SQVTM and CDR2 ANQGSEA. Trimming removed 5 bases from V and 1 base from J, with 9 bases in between. The CDR3 loop reads CSVIGQSYEQYF. CDR3 nucleotide sequence: TGCAGCGTTATAGGACAGTCCTACGAGCAGTACTTC.

This clone was seen just once. This sequence joins TRBV7-9 and TRBJ2-5; D is unclear. Per germline, CDR1 SEHNR and CDR2 FQNEAQ (reference sequence). The V gene lost 3 bases and the J gene lost 8 bases, with 19 bases spanning the gap. This CDR3 region has 15 residues. The CDR3 coding sequence is TGTGCCAGCAGCTTTAATATCGGCGGTGAAGGAACCCAGTACTTC. Its protein is CASSFNIGGEGTQYF.

Here the CDR3 DNA reads TGTGCCAGCAGCTTATCCGGGACAGATAATCAGCCCCAGCATTTT. Protein sequence: CASSLSGTDNQPQHF. The genes are TRBV7-9 and TRBJ1-5, with 7 bases identical to TRBD1. With V trimmed by 2 bases and J by 4 bases, 5 bases remained unmatched. CDR3 length: 15 amino acids. Germline values: CDR1 SEHNR, CDR2 FQNEAQ (reference sequence). Using reference TRBV7-9 and TRBJ1-5 for the parts outside the CDR3, the full variable domain is DTGVSQNPRHKITKRGQNVTFRCDPISEHNRLYWYRQTLGQGPEFLTYFQNEAQLEKSRLLSDRFSAERPKGSFSTLEIQRTEQGDSAMYLCASSLSGTDNQPQHFGDGTRLSIL.

This CDR3 reads CASSLDTSTDTQYF. The CDR3 region has the DNA TGTGCCAGCAGTCTTGACACAAGCACAGATACGCAGTATTTT. The chain has TRBV25-1 and TRBJ2-3; the D is unclear. Trimming stripped 5 bases from V and 0 bases from J, with 9 bases between. In germline, CDR1 is MGHDK, CDR2 SYGVNS. This CDR3 region has 14 residues.

The rearrangement uses TRBV28 and TRBJ1-2; D unclear. Per the germline V gene, CDR1 is MDHEN and CDR2 is SYDVKM. The CDR3 consists of 15 residues. The V end lost 6 bases, the J end lost 8 bases, and 22 bases lay between the germline ends. The CDR3 loop reads CASSLVDGGLGGYTF. CDR3 coding DNA: TGTGCCAGCAGCTTGGTGGACGGAGGTCTTGGGGGCTACACCTTC.

This clone has only one observation. The chain links TRBV7-8 to TRBJ2-7; D may be TRBD1 (5 bases). Trimming pared 4 bases from V and 0 bases from J, leaving 13 bases between. This CDR3 spans 15 amino acids. Germline V lookup: CDR1 SGHVS, CDR2 FQNEAQ. The CDR3 region is CASSSRQMTSYEQYF. Here the CDR3 DNA reads TGTGCCAGCAGCTCCCGACAGATGACCTCCTACGAGCAGTACTTC.

The chain uses TRBV5-1 and TRBJ1-4; TRBD1 matches 9 bases. Germline lookup yields CDR1 SGHRS and CDR2 YFSETQ. This CDR3 is 14 amino acids long. V lost 4 bases and J lost 7; bases outside the gene matches: 5. CDR3 sequence reads: CASSAGQGSEKLFF. DNA for the CDR3: TGCGCCAGCAGCGCGGGACAGGGTAGTGAAAAACTGTTTTTT. Drawing the rest from reference TRBV5-1 and TRBJ1-4, the complete variable domain is KAGVTQTPRYLIKTRGQQVTLSCSPISGHRSVSWYQQTPGQGLQFLFEYFSETQRNKGNFPGRFSGRQFSNSRSEMNVSTLELGDSALYLCASSAGQGSEKLFFGSGTQLSVL.

The genes are TRBV2 and TRBJ1-6; 7 bases are a match to TRBD1. From germline, CDR1 is SNHLY and CDR2 FYNNEI. There are 13 residues in the CDR3. The trim removed 7 bases at V and 4 bases at J, leaving 1 base unmatched. The CDR3 region has the DNA TGTGCCAGCAAGGGACAGTATAATTCACCCCTCCACTTT. Translated: CASKGQYNSPLHF.

J is TRBJ2-6 and V is TRBV5-6; 7 nucleotides agree with TRBD1. The germline V gene has CDR1 SGHDT and CDR2 YYEEEE. Losses at the gene ends were 7 bases for V and 4 bases for J; bases not matched to a gene: 11. This CDR3 has 16 residues. The CDR3 spells CASGGQGVRGANVLTF. CDR3 bases: TGTGCCAGCGGTGGCCAGGGGGTGCGAGGGGCCAACGTCCTGACTTTC.

The chain recombines TRBV12-3 or TRBV12-4 with TRBJ1-5; unclear D gene. The CDR3 runs to 12 residues. Trimming removed 3 bases at V and 6 bases at J, with 6 bases between. CDR3 region: CASSFSGQPQHF. Written as DNA, the CDR3 is TGTGCCAGCAGTTTTTCGGGTCAGCCCCAGCATTTT.

V gene TRBV5-1 combines with J gene TRBJ2-2; possible D gene TRBD1, 5 bases. The germline V gene encodes CDR1 SGHRS and CDR2 YFSETQ. Trimming removed 5 bases at V and 2 bases at J, with 10 bases between. The CDR3 is made up of 14 amino acids. CDR3 DNA: TGCGCCAGCAGACTCGACAGTAACACCGGGGAGCTGTTTTTT. Amino acid sequence: CASRLDSNTGELFF.

J is TRBJ1-2 and V is TRBV7-8; TRBD1 aligns across 9 bases. The CDR3 length is 14 residues. The germline V gene has CDR1 SGHVS and CDR2 FQNEAQ. J was trimmed by 1 base and V by 5 bases; bases with no gene match: 2. The CDR3 nucleotides read TGTGCCAGCAGCCTGGGACAGGGTAACTATGGCTACACCTTC. Its protein is CASSLGQGNYGYTF.

The CDR3 sequence is CASSPGTGGQETQYF. The CDR3 nucleotides read TGTGCCAGCAGCCCCGGGACAGGGGGCCAAGAGACCCAGTACTTC. The chain is built from TRBV5-8 and TRBJ2-5, with 11 bases aligning to TRBD1. CDR1 and CDR2 (germline): SGHTS, YDEGEE. The J segment lost 1 base and the V segment lost 4 bases, leaving 3 bases of the junction unmatched. This CDR3 contains 15 residues.

This chain joins TRBV3-1 (or the pseudogene TRBV3-2) and TRBJ2-3, with 7 bases lining up with TRBD2. Germline CDR1 is LGHDT and CDR2 is YNNKEL (reference sequence). The trim removed 8 bases at V and 10 bases at J, leaving 9 bases unmatched. CDR3 length equals 12 residues. CDR3 DNA: TGTGCCAGCTCCAGCGGGGAAAGCCCGCAGTATTTT. This translates into CASSSGESPQYF.

The V call is TRBV5-1, the J call TRBJ1-5, with 7 nucleotides matching TRBD1. J was trimmed by 2 bases and V by 3 bases; bases with no gene match: 2. The CDR3 sequence is 14 residues long. Germline V lookup: CDR1 SGHRS, CDR2 YFSETQ. The CDR3 sequence: CASSSGTGNQPQHF. For the CDR3, the DNA is TGCGCCAGCAGCTCCGGGACAGGCAATCAGCCCCAGCATTTT.

The chain uses TRBV3-1 (or the pseudogene TRBV3-2) and TRBJ2-2; possible D gene TRBD1, 6 bases. V lost 5 bases and J lost 5, with 15 bases in between. This CDR3 has 15 amino acids. CDR1 is LGHDT, CDR2 YNNKEL, per germline (reference sequence). This CDR3 reads CASSARWGTTGELFF. CDR3 nucleotide sequence: TGTGCCAGCAGCGCCCGATGGGGGACAACCGGGGAGCTGTTTTTT.

The chain carries TRBV23-1 and TRBJ2-1, with TRBD2 matching over 9 bases. TRBV23-1 is an ORF; its function is uncertain. The trim removed 1 base at V and 2 bases at J, leaving 3 bases unmatched. This CDR3 spans 16 amino acids. The CDR3 DNA sequence: TGCGCCAGCAGTCAATTCGGGACTAGCACCTACAATGAGCAGTTCTTC. The encoded protein is CASSQFGTSTYNEQFF.

The rearrangement joins TRBV6-5 to TRBJ1-4; maybe TRBD1 (6 bases). Germline V lookup: CDR1 MNHEY, CDR2 SVGAGI. The germline V and J ends were trimmed by 4 bases and 1 base, with 7 bases remaining between them. This CDR3 spans 14 amino acids. CDR3 loop: CASSFRGTNEKLFF. CDR3 nucleotides: TGTGCCAGCAGTTTCAGGGGAACTAATGAAAAACTGTTTTTT.

This chain joins TRBV4-3 and TRBJ2-7; TRBD2 matches at 8 bases. Per the germline V gene, CDR1 is LGHNA and CDR2 is YSLEER. The CDR3 runs to 16 residues. The V gene end was trimmed by 2 bases and the J gene end by 5 bases; junction bases not matched to a gene: 11. This CDR3 is CASSQSVASGSHEQYF. The CDR3, as DNA: TGCGCCAGCAGCCAAAGTGTAGCCAGCGGGAGCCACGAGCAGTACTTC.

The chain combines TRBV29-1 with TRBJ2-3, with D possibly being TRBD1 (6 bases). CDR1 is SQVTM, CDR2 ANQGSEA, per germline. Trimming cost V 7 bases and J 3 bases, with 17 bases left between them. The CDR3 has 14 residues. CDR3 amino acids: CSALGTYGTDTQYF. DNA for the CDR3: TGCAGCGCCCTCGGGACATATGGTACAGATACGCAGTATTTT.